A selection of T cell receptor beta chains follows, all from one sample in a study of T cell clusters in autoimmune cytopenias. One entry per CDR3 protein, without DNA, is what TCRdb gives after re-calling the multiplex PCR reads. This repertoire comprises around 11,000 distinct CDR3 sequences; its ten largest clones make up around 31%. These data also formed part of another study, on T cell repertoires in aging, cancer and after chemotherapy.

Sequenced material: peripheral blood. All receptors derive from a human donor in good health. CDR3s include the opening cysteine and the closing phenylalanine or tryptophan. Some rows mark clone size as missing; the rest say once, few, many or name a class of expanded clone.

clone_size	v_call	j_call	cdr3_aa
-	TRBV19	TRBJ2-3	CASSIFASGVGTDTQYF
-	TRBV7-9	TRBJ2-7	CASSLIGNEQYF
-	TRBV7-6	TRBJ2-1	CASSRPRTSGSSDEQFF
-	TRBV28	TRBJ2-6	CASSPGTFSGANVLTF
-	TRBV5-6	TRBJ2-7	CASSLTHEQYF
-	TRBV5-4	TRBJ2-7	CASSGGQGRYEQYF
-	TRBV5-1	TRBJ2-7	CASSLGTGEQYF
-	TRBV14	TRBJ2-7	CASSRTSGGYSSYEQYF
-	TRBV5-4	TRBJ2-1	CASSLGGNEQFF
-	TRBV5-5	TRBJ2-3	CASSLITASTDTQYF
-	TRBV29-1	TRBJ1-1	CSEQGTTEAFF
-	TRBV24-1	TRBJ1-1	CATSGTDTEAFF
-	TRBV27	TRBJ2-1	CASSLLGLAGGRSSYNEQFF
-	TRBV29-1	TRBJ1-2	CSVRTGRGDYGYTF
-	TRBV27	TRBJ1-1	CASSGAGNPRGGEAFF
-	TRBV27	TRBJ1-4	CASSQYSRPNEKLFF
-	TRBV6-1	TRBJ2-7	CASSEVGDEQYF
-	TRBV18	TRBJ2-2	CASSGEQMNTGELFF
-	TRBV19	TRBJ2-7	CASSKSVAYEQYF
-	TRBV6-1	TRBJ2-7	CASIADPRGLIDEQYF
-	TRBV27	TRBJ1-4	CASSPPVGVGNEKLFF
-	TRBV18	TRBJ2-7	CASSPETVNEQYF
-	TRBV30	TRBJ2-2	CAGTIAGELFF
-	TRBV6-5	TRBJ1-1	CASSWVGNTEAFF
medium-sized	TRBV29-1	TRBJ2-1	CSVEVGQGPNEQFF
-	TRBV6-1	TRBJ2-1	CASSGGGPYNEQFF
-	TRBV13	TRBJ2-5	CASSSPLAGVRETQYF
-	TRBV12-3/TRBV12-4	TRBJ1-5	CASSRDRSNQPQHF
-	TRBV18	TRBJ1-1	CASSPGEHTEAFF
-	TRBV5-6	TRBJ2-5	CASSTLSGTKRGETQYF
-	TRBV5-6	TRBJ2-3	CASTAWEGRDTQYF
-	TRBV6-5	TRBJ2-2	CASSYVGTGELFF
-	TRBV6-6	TRBJ1-4	CASSYPDSRGEKLFF
-	TRBV12-3/TRBV12-4	TRBJ1-5	CASSLRGTNQPQHF
-	TRBV20-1	TRBJ2-3	CSARETSGGYTQYF
large	TRBV6-5	TRBJ2-1	CASSYSIWTGGDYNEQFF
-	TRBV6-5	TRBJ2-2	CASPGTANTGELFF
-	TRBV29-1	TRBJ1-1	CSVGGTGAPEAFF
-	TRBV27	TRBJ1-4	CASSLWRGMDEKLFF
-	TRBV5-6	TRBJ1-1	CASSSWARRSTEAFF
-	TRBV6-2/TRBV6-3	TRBJ2-3	CANGQGDTQYF
-	TRBV6-1	TRBJ2-2	CATQGGVTGELFF